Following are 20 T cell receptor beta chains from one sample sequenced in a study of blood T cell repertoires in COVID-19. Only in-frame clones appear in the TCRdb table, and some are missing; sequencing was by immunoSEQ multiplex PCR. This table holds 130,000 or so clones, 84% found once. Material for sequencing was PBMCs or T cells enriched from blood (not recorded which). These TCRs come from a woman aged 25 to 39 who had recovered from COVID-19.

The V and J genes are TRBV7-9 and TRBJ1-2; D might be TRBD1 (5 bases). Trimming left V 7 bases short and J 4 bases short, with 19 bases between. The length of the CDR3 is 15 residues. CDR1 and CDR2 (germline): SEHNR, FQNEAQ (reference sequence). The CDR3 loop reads CASNNAGGDGYGYTF. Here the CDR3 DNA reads TGTGCCAGCAATAACGCTGGGGGGGATGGCTATGGCTACACCTTC.

DNA of the CDR3: TGTGCCAGCAGCGGGCGGGGGGGCCACTATGGCTACACCTTC. It translates to CASSGRGGHYGYTF. The rearrangement links TRBV9 to TRBJ1-2; TRBD1 is a possible D gene (6 bases). Trimming left V 3 bases short and J 3 bases short, with 12 bases between. The CDR3 runs 14 residues. Germline V gene data show CDR1 as SGDLS and CDR2 as YYNGEE.

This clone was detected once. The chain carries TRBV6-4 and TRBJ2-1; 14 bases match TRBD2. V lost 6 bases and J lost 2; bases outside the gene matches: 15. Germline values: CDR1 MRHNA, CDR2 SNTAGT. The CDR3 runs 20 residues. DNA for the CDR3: TGTGCCAGCAGCCCTTCCGGGACTAGCGGGAGAGGCCGGCCCTACAATGAGCAGTTCTTC. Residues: CASSPSGTSGRGRPYNEQFF.

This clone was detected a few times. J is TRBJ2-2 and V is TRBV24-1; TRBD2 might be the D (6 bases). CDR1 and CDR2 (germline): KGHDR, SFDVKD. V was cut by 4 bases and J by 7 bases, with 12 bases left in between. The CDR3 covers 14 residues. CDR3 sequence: CATSDQLDYGELFF. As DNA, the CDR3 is TGTGCCACCAGTGACCAACTGGACTACGGGGAGCTGTTTTTT.

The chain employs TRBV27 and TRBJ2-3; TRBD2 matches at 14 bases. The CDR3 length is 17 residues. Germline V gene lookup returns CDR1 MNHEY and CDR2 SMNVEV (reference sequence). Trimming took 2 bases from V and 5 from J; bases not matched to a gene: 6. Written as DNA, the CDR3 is TGTGCCAGCAGTTTAATTAGGACTAGCGGGAGGAGAGATACGCAGTATTTT. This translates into CASSLIRTSGRRDTQYF.

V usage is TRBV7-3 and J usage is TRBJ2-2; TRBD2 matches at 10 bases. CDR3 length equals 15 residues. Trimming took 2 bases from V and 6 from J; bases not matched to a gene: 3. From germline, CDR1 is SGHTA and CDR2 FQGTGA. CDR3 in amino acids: CASSLASGRPGELFF. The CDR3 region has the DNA TGTGCCAGCAGCTTAGCTAGCGGGAGACCCGGGGAGCTGTTTTTT.

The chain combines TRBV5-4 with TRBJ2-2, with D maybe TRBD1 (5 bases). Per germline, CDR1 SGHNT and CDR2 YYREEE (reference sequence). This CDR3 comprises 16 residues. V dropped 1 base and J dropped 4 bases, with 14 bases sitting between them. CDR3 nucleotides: TGTGCCAGCAGCTTGAGGCAGGGTAGAAGCACCGGGGAGCTGTTTTTT. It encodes CASSLRQGRSTGELFF. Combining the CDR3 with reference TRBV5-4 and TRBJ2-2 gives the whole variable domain ETGVTQSPTHLIKTRGQQVTLRCSSQSGHNTVSWYQQALGQGPQFIFQYYREEENGRGNFPPRFSGLQFPNYSSELNVNALELDDSALYLCASSLRQGRSTGELFFGEGSRLTVL.

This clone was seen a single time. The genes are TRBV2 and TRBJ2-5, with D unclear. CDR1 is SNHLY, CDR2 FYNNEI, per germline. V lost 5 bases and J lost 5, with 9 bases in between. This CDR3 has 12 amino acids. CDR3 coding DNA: TGTGCCAGCAGTAACCAGTGGGAGACCCAGTACTTC. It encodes CASSNQWETQYF.

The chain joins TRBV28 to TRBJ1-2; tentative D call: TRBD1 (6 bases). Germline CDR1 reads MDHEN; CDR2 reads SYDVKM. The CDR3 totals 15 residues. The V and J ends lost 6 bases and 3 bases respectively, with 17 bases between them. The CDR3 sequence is CASRKRGAGDYGYTF. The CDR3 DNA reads TGTGCCAGCAGAAAGAGGGGGGCGGGAGACTATGGCTACACCTTC.

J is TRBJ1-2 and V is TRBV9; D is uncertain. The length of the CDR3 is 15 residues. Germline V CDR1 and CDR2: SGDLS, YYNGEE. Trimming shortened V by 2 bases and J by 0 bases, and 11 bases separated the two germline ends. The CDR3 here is CASSVGPASNYGYTF. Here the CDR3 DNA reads TGTGCCAGCAGCGTGGGCCCGGCCTCTAACTATGGCTACACCTTC.

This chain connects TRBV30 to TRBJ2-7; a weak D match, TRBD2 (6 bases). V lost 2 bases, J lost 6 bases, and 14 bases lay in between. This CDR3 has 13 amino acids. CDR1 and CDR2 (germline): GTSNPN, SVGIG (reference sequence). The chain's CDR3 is CAWSFKGGREQYF. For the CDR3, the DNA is TGTGCCTGGAGTTTTAAGGGAGGACGCGAGCAGTACTTC.

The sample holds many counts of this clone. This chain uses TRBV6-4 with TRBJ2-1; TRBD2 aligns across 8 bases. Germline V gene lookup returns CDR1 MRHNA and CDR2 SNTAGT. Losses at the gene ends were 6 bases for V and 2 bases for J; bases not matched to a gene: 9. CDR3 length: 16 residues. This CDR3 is CASSPQVAGTYNEQFF. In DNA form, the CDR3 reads TGTGCCAGCAGCCCCCAGGTAGCGGGAACCTACAATGAGCAGTTCTTC.

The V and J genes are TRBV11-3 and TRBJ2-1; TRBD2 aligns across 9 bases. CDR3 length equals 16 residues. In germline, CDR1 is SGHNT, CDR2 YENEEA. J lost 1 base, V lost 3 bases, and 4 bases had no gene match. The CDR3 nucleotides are TGTGCCAGCAGCTTGGAGGCGGGAGGGTCCTACAATGAGCAGTTCTTC. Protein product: CASSLEAGGSYNEQFF.

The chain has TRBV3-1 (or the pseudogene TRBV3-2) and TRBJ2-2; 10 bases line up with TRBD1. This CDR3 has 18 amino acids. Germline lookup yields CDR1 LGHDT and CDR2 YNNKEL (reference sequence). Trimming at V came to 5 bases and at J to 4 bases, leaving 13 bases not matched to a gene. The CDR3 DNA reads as TGTGCCAGCAGCAAAGGCGGCGGGACAGGGGTGGGCACCGGGGAGCTGTTTTTT. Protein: CASSKGGGTGVGTGELFF.

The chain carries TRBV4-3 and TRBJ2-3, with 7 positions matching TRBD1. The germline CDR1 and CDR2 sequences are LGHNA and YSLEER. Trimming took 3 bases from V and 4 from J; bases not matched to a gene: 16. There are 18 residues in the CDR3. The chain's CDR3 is CASSQSRGLAANPDTQYF. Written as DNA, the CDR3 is TGCGCCAGCAGCCAGTCGAGGGGGCTGGCGGCCAACCCAGATACGCAGTATTTT.

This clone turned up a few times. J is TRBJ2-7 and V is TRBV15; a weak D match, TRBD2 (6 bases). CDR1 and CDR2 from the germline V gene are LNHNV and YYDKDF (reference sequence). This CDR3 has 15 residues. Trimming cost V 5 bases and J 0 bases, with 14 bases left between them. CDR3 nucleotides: TGTGCCACCAGCCCCCAGAGGGAGGCCTCCTACGAGCAGTACTTC. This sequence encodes CATSPQREASYEQYF.

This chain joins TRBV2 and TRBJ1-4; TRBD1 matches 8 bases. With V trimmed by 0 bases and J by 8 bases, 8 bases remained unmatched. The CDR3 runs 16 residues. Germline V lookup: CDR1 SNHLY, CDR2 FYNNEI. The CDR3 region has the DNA TGTGCCAGCAGTGAAGCCACGACAGGGGTCGGGGAAAAACTGTTTTTT. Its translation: CASSEATTGVGEKLFF.

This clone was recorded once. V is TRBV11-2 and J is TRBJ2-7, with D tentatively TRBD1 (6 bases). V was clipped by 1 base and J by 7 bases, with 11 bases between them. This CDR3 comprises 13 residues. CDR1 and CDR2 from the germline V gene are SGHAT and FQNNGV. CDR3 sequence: CASSLGGRGEQYF. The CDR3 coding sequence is TGTGCCAGCAGCTTAGGGGGGCGCGGTGAGCAGTACTTC.

The CDR3 reads CASRAGGSSYNEQFF. In DNA form, the CDR3 reads TGTGCCAGCAGGGCGGGGGGGTCCTCCTACAATGAGCAGTTCTTC. The chain combines TRBV2 with TRBJ2-1, with 9 bases that match TRBD2. The CDR3 covers 15 residues. J gave up 0 bases and V 6 bases, and 3 bases lay outside the gene matches. Per germline, CDR1 SNHLY and CDR2 FYNNEI.

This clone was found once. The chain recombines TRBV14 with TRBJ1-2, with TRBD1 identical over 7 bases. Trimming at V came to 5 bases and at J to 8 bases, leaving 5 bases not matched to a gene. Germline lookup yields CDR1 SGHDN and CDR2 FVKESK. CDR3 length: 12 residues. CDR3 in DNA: TGTGCCAGCAGCGGAGGGGGCAGGGGCTACACCTTC. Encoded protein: CASSGGGRGYTF.